The 26 T cell receptor beta chains reported below all come from one sample, sequenced in a study of T cell changes during pregnancy in multiple sclerosis. The method was immunoSEQ multiplex PCR; TCRdb's version includes in-frame clones alone and lacks a portion of them. The repertoire includes 35,000 to 45,000 clones, roughly 90% of them detected once, and 5% to 6% sits in the top ten. Sequencing used peripheral blood, obtained in the third trimester of pregnancy. The receptors come from a female donor in good health, enrolled as a control in a pregnancy study.

The rearrangement joins TRBV11-2 to TRBJ2-1; TRBD2 matches at 9 bases. Germline V gives CDR1 SGHAT, CDR2 FQNNGV. The V gene end was trimmed by 1 base and the J gene end by 0 bases; junction bases not matched to a gene: 10. The CDR3 consists of 19 residues. The CDR3 loop is CASSLGRKLAGSSYNEQFF. The CDR3 nucleotides are TGTGCCAGCAGCTTAGGGCGAAAGCTAGCGGGAAGCTCCTACAATGAGCAGTTCTTC.

The chain carries TRBV28 and TRBJ1-1; 9 nucleotides agree with TRBD1. V gave up 5 bases and J gave up 3 bases; unmatched junction bases: 10. Looked up from germline, CDR1 is MDHEN and CDR2 is SYDVKM. The CDR3 is 16 amino acids. CDR3 loop: CASSQWTGELDTEAFF. The CDR3 nucleotides read TGTGCCAGCAGTCAATGGACAGGGGAGTTGGACACTGAAGCTTTCTTT.

This clone was seen just once. This chain uses TRBV18 with TRBJ1-2; 12 nucleotides line up with TRBD1. CDR3 length: 15 amino acids. Germline V gene data show CDR1 as KGHSH and CDR2 as LQKENI. Trimming took 3 bases from V and 3 from J; bases not matched to a gene: 2. DNA for the CDR3: TGTGCCAGCTCACCCGGGACAGGGGGCGACTATGGCTACACCTTC. Translated: CASSPGTGGDYGYTF.

The rearrangement joins TRBV27 to TRBJ1-6; possible D gene TRBD1, 6 bases. CDR3 length equals 13 residues. Germline V gives CDR1 MNHEY, CDR2 SMNVEV (reference sequence). The V gene lost 6 bases and the J gene lost 8 bases, with 11 bases spanning the gap. The CDR3 coding sequence is TGTGCCAGCAGAAACAGGGTTCATTCACCCCTCCACTTT. Encoded protein: CASRNRVHSPLHF.

This chain joins TRBV27 and TRBJ2-7; tentative D call: TRBD1 (6 bases). The CDR3 length is 14 residues. V was trimmed by 1 base and J by 3 bases, leaving 10 bases between them. Germline CDR1 and CDR2: MNHEY and SMNVEV (reference sequence). The CDR3 DNA reads as TGTGCCAGCAGTTTATTACAGGGCAACTACGAGCAGTACTTC. Its translation: CASSLLQGNYEQYF.

This rearrangement joins TRBV7-3 to TRBJ2-3; 10 bases line up with TRBD2. The CDR3 is 16 residues long. Germline V gene data show CDR1 as SGHTA and CDR2 as FQGTGA. V gave up 5 bases and J gave up 5 bases; unmatched junction bases: 10. DNA of the CDR3: TGTGCCAGCAGCCCCCTAGCGGGAGAGGACAGAGATACGCAGTATTTT. Protein product: CASSPLAGEDRDTQYF. Variable domain in full (rest from reference TRBV7-3 and TRBJ2-3): GAGVSQTPSNKVTEKGKYVELRCDPISGHTALYWYRQSLGQGPEFLIYFQGTGAADDSGLPNDRFFAVRPEGSVSTLKIQRTERGDSAVYLCASSPLAGEDRDTQYFGPGTRLTVL.

The genes are TRBV11-2 and TRBJ2-4, with TRBD2 as a possible D gene (5 bases). Germline V gene lookup returns CDR1 SGHAT and CDR2 FQNNGV. The length of the CDR3 is 14 residues. Trimming removed 4 bases from V and 7 bases from J, with 14 bases in between. Here the CDR3 reads CASSSRGTGNIQYF. The CDR3 DNA reads TGTGCCAGCAGCTCACGGGGTACGGGGAACATTCAGTACTTC.

The chain combines TRBV15 with TRBJ1-3, with a tentative D call TRBD1 (6 bases). The germline V and J ends were trimmed by 2 bases and 0 bases, with 14 bases remaining between them. CDR1 is LNHNV, CDR2 YYDKDF, per germline (reference sequence). This CDR3 contains 17 residues. CDR3 coding DNA: TGTGCCACCAGCAGACATAGACAGGCCCTCTCTGGAAACACCATATATTTT. Its protein product is CATSRHRQALSGNTIYF.

The gene calls are TRBV9 and TRBJ1-3; 11 bases agree with TRBD1. The length of the CDR3 is 16 residues. Losses at the gene ends were 2 bases for V and 4 bases for J; bases not matched to a gene: 5. Germline V gives CDR1 SGDLS, CDR2 YYNGEE. The CDR3 here is CASSVTGQGGGNTIYF. The CDR3 DNA reads as TGTGCCAGCAGCGTTACGGGACAGGGGGGAGGAAACACCATATATTTT.

V and J are TRBV28 and TRBJ2-6; unclear D gene. The V end lost 8 bases, the J end lost 2 bases, and 7 bases lay between the germline ends. The CDR3 has 13 amino acids. Looked up from germline, CDR1 is MDHEN and CDR2 is SYDVKM. The CDR3 loop is CASVVAGANVLTF. The CDR3 DNA follows: TGTGCCAGCGTAGTTGCTGGGGCCAACGTCCTGACTTTC.

The CDR3 nucleotides read TGTGCCAGCAGCTTAGTAATTAGCGGGGGGGTCTCCTACAATGAGCAGTTCTTC. This encodes CASSLVISGGVSYNEQFF. The chain joins TRBV7-2 to TRBJ2-1; 11 nucleotides agree with TRBD2. With 1 base clipped from V and 0 bases from J, the junction kept 5 bases outside the gene matches. CDR3 length: 18 amino acids. The V gene's germline CDR1 is SGHTA and CDR2 FQGNSA.

The gene calls are TRBV19 and TRBJ1-6; 7 bases map to TRBD1. This CDR3 is built from 14 residues. The germline V gene has CDR1 LNHDA and CDR2 SQIVND (reference sequence). V dropped 5 bases and J dropped 9; count of bases not matched to a gene: 7. CDR3 protein: CASSDRDSSSPLHF. The CDR3 coding sequence is TGTGCCAGTAGTGACCGGGACAGTTCTTCACCCCTCCACTTT.

The CDR3 sequence is CASTKPPGGRDGAKNIQYF. The CDR3 DNA reads as TGTGCCAGCACCAAGCCGCCTGGCGGGAGGGACGGAGCCAAAAACATTCAGTACTTC. The chain joins TRBV28 to TRBJ2-4; TRBD2 aligns across 9 bases. The CDR3 loop spans 19 amino acids. After removal of 7 bases from V and 0 bases from J, the junction contained 16 bases not matched to a gene. Germline V gene sequence: CDR1 MDHEN, CDR2 SYDVKM.

The CDR3 reads CASSQDERRGGRETQYF. In DNA form, the CDR3 reads TGCGCCAGCAGCCAAGATGAGAGGCGGGGTGGAAGAGAGACCCAGTACTTC. The V and J genes are TRBV4-1 and TRBJ2-5, with a tentative D call TRBD2 (6 bases). Trimming removed 0 bases from V and 4 bases from J, with 18 bases in between. From germline, CDR1 is MGHRA and CDR2 YSYEKL. The CDR3 loop spans 17 amino acids.

This clone was detected once. V is TRBV14 and J is TRBJ2-5; TRBD1 agrees at 8 bases. The CDR3 is 15 residues long. From germline, CDR1 is SGHDN and CDR2 FVKESK. The trim removed 6 bases at V and 2 bases at J, leaving 8 bases unmatched. Written as DNA, the CDR3 is TGTGCCAGCAGAAGATTGACAGGGGATCAAGAGACCCAGTACTTC. Protein sequence: CASRRLTGDQETQYF.

The chain employs TRBV4-3 and TRBJ2-7, with a possible D match to TRBD2 (7 bases). Germline V gives CDR1 LGHNA, CDR2 YSLEER. This CDR3 is 17 amino acids long. Trimming took 0 bases from V and 0 from J, leaving 15 bases between them. The CDR3 sequence: CASSQDWLADSSYEQYF. CDR3 in DNA: TGCGCCAGCAGCCAAGATTGGCTAGCGGACAGCTCCTACGAGCAGTACTTC.

The V call is TRBV6-5, the J call TRBJ1-3; a weak D match, TRBD1 (5 bases). V lost 2 bases and J 4 bases, leaving 12 bases between the germline ends. This CDR3 region has 15 residues. Germline values: CDR1 MNHEY, CDR2 SVGAGI. In DNA form, the CDR3 reads TGTGCCAGCAGTTACCCGACAGCGCGAGGAAACACCATATATTTT. Its translation: CASSYPTARGNTIYF.

This chain joins TRBV21-1 and TRBJ2-2; the D segment call TRBD1 is taken from the table without a DNA check. TRBV21-1 is a pseudogene locus. This CDR3 has 13 amino acids. The CDR3 here is CASRTGNTGELFF. The CDR3 coding sequence is TGTGCCAGCAGGACAGGGAACACCGGGGAGCTGTTTTTT.

This clone was found once. V and J are TRBV2 and TRBJ1-1; 7 bases fit TRBD1. Trimming took 8 bases from V and 4 from J; bases not matched to a gene: 10. The CDR3 totals 14 residues. CDR1 SNHLY and CDR2 FYNNEI come from the germline V gene. CDR3 in DNA: TGTGCCAGCTTAGAGCAGGGGGTCGTCACTGAAGCTTTCTTT. Translating gives CASLEQGVVTEAFF.

This chain joins TRBV4-2 and TRBJ2-7; 10 nucleotides agree with TRBD2. V lost 1 base, J lost 6 bases, and 9 bases stayed unmatched. Germline assignment: CDR1 LGHNA and CDR2 YNFKEQ. The CDR3 is 16 amino acids. The CDR3, as DNA: TGTGCCAGCAGCCAAGTCGAAGCGGGAGGGCCGCTCGAGCAGTACTTC. Translating gives CASSQVEAGGPLEQYF.

V is TRBV28 and J is TRBJ1-2; 10 positions agree with TRBD1. J was trimmed by 4 bases and V by 1 base; bases with no gene match: 12. Germline-derived CDR1 and CDR2 are MDHEN and SYDVKM. The CDR3 has 18 residues. CDR3 DNA: TGTGCCAGCAGTTTATTCGAGGGACAGGGGCTCCTAGGCTATGGCTACACCTTC. Amino acid sequence: CASSLFEGQGLLGYGYTF.

This sequence joins TRBV6-4 and TRBJ2-3; 8 bases are a match to TRBD2. V was pared by 4 bases and J by 3 bases, with 6 bases of the junction left unmatched. The CDR3 is 15 amino acids. Germline V gene lookup returns CDR1 MRHNA and CDR2 SNTAGT. Written as DNA, the CDR3 is TGTGCCAGCAGTGTTGAGGCGGGAGGAACAGATACGCAGTATTTT. Translation: CASSVEAGGTDTQYF.

For this clone: Germline is not matched at one junction end, which may reflect a read error. This chain joins TRBV7-9 and TRBJ2-7; D is possibly TRBD2 (5 bases). The CDR3 has 14 amino acids. Germline V gives CDR1 SEHNR, CDR2 FQNEAQ (reference sequence). In DNA form, the CDR3 reads TGTGCCAGCAGTTTAGCGCTAACTTCCTACGAGCAGTACTTC. Its translation: CASSLALTSYEQYF.

The chain joins TRBV28 to TRBJ2-1; 9 positions match TRBD2. Germline V gives CDR1 MDHEN, CDR2 SYDVKM. The CDR3 consists of 13 residues. Trimming removed 4 bases from V and 8 bases from J; junction bases left unmatched: 3. The CDR3 region is CASSSTSGHEQFF. In DNA, the CDR3 is TGTGCCAGCAGTTCCACTAGCGGGCATGAGCAGTTCTTC.

The V and J genes are TRBV19 and TRBJ1-1; D unresolved. Trimming took 5 bases from V and 2 from J, leaving 12 bases between them. Germline loops: CDR1 LNHDA, CDR2 SQIVND (reference sequence). The CDR3 totals 14 residues. The CDR3 nucleotides are TGTGCCAGTAGTTTCAGGCGGGTAAACACTGAAGCTTTCTTT. Its protein is CASSFRRVNTEAFF.

The CDR3 DNA is TGTGCCAGCAGCCCGACAGGGGGCTACGAGCAGTACTTC. Translating it yields CASSPTGGYEQYF. This sequence joins TRBV7-9 and TRBJ2-7; TRBD1 aligns across 9 bases. The CDR3 is 13 residues long. V shed 5 bases, J shed 3 bases, and the junction held 2 bases outside the gene matches. From germline, CDR1 is SEHNR and CDR2 FQNEAQ (reference sequence).